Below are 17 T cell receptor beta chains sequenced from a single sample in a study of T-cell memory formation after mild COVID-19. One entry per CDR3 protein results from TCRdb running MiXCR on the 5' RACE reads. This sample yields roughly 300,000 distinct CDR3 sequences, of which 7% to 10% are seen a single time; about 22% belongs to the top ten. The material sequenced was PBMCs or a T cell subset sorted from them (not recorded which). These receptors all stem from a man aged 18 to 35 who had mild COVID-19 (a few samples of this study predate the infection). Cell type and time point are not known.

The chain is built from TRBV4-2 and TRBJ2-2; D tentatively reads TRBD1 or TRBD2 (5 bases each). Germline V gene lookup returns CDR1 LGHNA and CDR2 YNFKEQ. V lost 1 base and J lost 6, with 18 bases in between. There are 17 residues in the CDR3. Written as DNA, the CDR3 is TGTGCCAGCAGCCAAGGTCAGGCTGGGGACCTTCCCGGGGAGCTGTTTTTT. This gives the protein CASSQGQAGDLPGELFF.

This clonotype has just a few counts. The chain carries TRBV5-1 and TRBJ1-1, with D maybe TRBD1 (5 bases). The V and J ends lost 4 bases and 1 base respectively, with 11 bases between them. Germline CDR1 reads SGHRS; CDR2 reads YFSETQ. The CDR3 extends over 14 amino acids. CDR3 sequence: CASSGGDRNTEAFF. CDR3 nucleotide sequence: TGCGCCAGCAGCGGGGGGGATAGGAACACTGAAGCTTTCTTT.

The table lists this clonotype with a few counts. The CDR3 is CSARDVQGYEQYV. The CDR3 nucleotides are TGCAGTGCTAGAGATGTCCAGGGGTACGAGCAGTACGTC. The V gene is TRBV20-1, the J gene TRBJ2-7; D is perhaps TRBD1 (6 bases). Germline CDR1 is DFQATT and CDR2 is SNEGSKA (reference sequence). Trimming pared 0 bases from V and 4 bases from J, leaving 10 bases between. The CDR3 is 13 amino acids.

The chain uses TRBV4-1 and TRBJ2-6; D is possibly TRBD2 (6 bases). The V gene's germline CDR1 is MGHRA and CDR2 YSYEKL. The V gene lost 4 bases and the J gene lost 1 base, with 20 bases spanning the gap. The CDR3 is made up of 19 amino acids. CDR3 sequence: CASSLERAQGKSGANVLTF. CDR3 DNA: TGCGCCAGCAGCCTTGAGCGGGCGCAGGGTAAATCTGGGGCCAACGTCCTGACTTTC.

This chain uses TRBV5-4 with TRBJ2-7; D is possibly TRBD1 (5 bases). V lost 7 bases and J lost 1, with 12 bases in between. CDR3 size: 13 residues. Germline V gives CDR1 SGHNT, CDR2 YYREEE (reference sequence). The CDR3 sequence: CASEARASYEQYF. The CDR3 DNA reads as TGTGCCAGCGAGGCCAGGGCGTCCTACGAGCAGTACTTC.

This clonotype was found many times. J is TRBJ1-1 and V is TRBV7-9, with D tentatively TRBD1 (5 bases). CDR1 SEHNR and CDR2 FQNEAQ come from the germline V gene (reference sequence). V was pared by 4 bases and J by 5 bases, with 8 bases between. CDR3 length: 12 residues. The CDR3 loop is CASSYAGTEAFF. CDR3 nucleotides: TGTGCCAGCAGCTACGCAGGGACTGAAGCTTTCTTT.

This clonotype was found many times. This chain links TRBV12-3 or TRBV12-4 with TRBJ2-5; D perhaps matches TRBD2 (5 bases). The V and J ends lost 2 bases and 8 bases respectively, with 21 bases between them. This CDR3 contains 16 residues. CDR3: CASSLLGRLRAETQYF. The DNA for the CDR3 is TGTGCCAGCAGTTTATTGGGTAGACTACGGGCGGAAACCCAGTACTTC.

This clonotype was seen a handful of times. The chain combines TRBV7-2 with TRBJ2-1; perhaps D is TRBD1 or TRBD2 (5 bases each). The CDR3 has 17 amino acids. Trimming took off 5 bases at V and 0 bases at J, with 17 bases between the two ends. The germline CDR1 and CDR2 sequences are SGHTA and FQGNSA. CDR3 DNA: TGTGCCAGCAGCCTTCGTGGGGGATACAGCTCCTACAATGAGCAGTTCTTC. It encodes CASSLRGGYSSYNEQFF.

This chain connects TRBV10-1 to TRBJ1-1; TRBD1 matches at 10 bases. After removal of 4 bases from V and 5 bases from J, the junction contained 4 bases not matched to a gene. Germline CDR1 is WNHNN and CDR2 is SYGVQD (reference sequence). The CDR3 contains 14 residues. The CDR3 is CASSGPGQGTEAFF. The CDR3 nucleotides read TGCGCCAGCAGTGGACCGGGACAGGGGACTGAAGCTTTCTTT.

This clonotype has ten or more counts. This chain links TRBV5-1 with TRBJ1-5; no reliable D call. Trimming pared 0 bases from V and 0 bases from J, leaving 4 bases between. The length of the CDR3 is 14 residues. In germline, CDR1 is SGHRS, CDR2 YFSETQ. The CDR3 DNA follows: TGCGCCAGCAGCTTGGATTATAGCAATCAGCCCCAGCATTTT. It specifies CASSLDYSNQPQHF.

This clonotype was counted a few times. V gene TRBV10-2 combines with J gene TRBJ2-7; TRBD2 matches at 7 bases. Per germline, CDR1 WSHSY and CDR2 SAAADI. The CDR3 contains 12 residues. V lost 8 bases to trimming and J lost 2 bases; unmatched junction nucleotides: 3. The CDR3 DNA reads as TGCGCCAGCGCCACTAGCGCCTACGAGCAGTACTTC. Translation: CASATSAYEQYF.

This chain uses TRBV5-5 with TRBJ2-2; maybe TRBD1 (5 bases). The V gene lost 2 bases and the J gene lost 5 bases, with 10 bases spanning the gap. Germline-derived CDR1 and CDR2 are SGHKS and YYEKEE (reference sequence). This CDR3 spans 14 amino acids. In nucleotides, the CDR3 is TGTGCCAGCAGCTTCACAGGAACTACCGGGGAGCTGTTTTTT. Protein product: CASSFTGTTGELFF.

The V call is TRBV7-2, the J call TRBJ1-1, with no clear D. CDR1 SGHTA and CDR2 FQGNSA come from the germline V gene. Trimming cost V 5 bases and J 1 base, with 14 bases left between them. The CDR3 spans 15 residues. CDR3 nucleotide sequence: TGTGCCAGCAGCCCGGTATCACGAAGGAACACTGAAGCTTTCTTT. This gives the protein CASSPVSRRNTEAFF. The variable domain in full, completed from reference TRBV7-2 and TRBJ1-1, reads GAGVSQSPSNKVTEKGKDVELRCDPISGHTALYWYRQSLGQGLEFLIYFQGNSAPDKSGLPSDRFSAERTGGSVSTLTIQRTQQEDSAVYLCASSPVSRRNTEAFFGQGTRLTVV.

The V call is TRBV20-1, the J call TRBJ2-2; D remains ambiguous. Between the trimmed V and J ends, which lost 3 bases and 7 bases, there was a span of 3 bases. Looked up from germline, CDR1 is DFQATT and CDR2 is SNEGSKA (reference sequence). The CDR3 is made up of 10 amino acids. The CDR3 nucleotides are TGCAGTGCTAGGCGCGGGGAGCTGTTTTTT. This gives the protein CSARRGELFF.

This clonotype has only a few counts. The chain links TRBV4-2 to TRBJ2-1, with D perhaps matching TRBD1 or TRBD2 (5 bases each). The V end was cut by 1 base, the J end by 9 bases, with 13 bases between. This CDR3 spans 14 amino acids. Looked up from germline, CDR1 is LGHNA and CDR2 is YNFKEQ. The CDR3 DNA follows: TGTGCCAGCAGCCAAGGGGGGACCAAGGGTGAGCAGTTCTTC. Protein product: CASSQGGTKGEQFF.

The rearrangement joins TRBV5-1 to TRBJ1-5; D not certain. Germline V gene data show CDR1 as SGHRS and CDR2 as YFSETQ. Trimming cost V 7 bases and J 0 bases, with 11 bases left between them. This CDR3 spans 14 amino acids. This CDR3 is CASHDGDSNQPQHF. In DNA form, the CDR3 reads TGCGCCAGCCACGACGGTGATAGCAATCAGCCCCAGCATTTT.

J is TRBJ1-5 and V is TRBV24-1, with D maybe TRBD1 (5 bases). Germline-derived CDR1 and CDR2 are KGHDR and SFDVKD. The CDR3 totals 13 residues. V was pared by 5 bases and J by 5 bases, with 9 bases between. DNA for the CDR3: TGTGCCACCAGTGTCAGGGCGGATCAGCCCCAGCATTTT. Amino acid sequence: CATSVRADQPQHF.